The sequence of this TCR beta chain was determined in a study of control samples from healthy donors and cancer patients. From germline, CDR1 is SQVTM and CDR2 ANQGSEA. V lost 3 bases to trimming and J lost 4 bases, with 4 bases between them. This CDR3 contains 11 residues. TCRdb's copy holds only in-frame clones and misses some; the assay was immunoSEQ multiplex PCR. The table includes some 120,000 clones, about 91% detected once. The chain combines TRBV29-1 with TRBJ1-3; D is uncertain. The sample was blood. The sequence was obtained from a man in his late teens or twenties in good health. Written as DNA, the CDR3 is TGCAGCGTTGATGACGGAAACACCATATATTTT. It is translated as CSVDDGNTIYF. Filled out from reference TRBV29-1 and TRBJ1-3, the complete variable domain reads SAVISQKPSRDICQRGTSLTIQCQVDSQVTMMFWYRQQPGQSLTLIATANQGSEATYESGFVIDKFPISRPNLTFSTLTVSNMSPEDSSIYLCSVDDGNTIYFGEGSWLTVV.